The 2 T cell receptor beta chains below all came from one sample that was sequenced in a study of blood T cell repertoires in COVID-19. The method was immunoSEQ multiplex PCR; TCRdb's version includes in-frame clones alone and lacks a portion of them. The table includes some 100,000 clones, nearly 90% detected once. Sequenced: peripheral blood. These receptors originate from a woman aged 60-70 years with acute or convalescent COVID-19.

The chain recombines TRBV6-6 with TRBJ2-5, with 9 bases lining up with TRBD2. This CDR3 spans 15 amino acids. Germline V gene data show CDR1 as MNHNY and CDR2 as SVGAGI (reference sequence). Trimming removed 2 bases from V and 1 base from J; junction bases left unmatched: 2. The CDR3 DNA reads as TGTGCCAGCAGTTACGAGACTAGCGGCCAAGAGACCCAGTACTTC. Protein product: CASSYETSGQETQYF.

V and J are TRBV28 and TRBJ1-2, with D tentatively TRBD1 (6 bases). The V gene's germline CDR1 is MDHEN and CDR2 SYDVKM. Trimming pared 1 base from V and 8 bases from J, leaving 14 bases between. There are 14 residues in the CDR3. This CDR3 reads CASSLLGGGPGYTF. In DNA, the CDR3 is TGTGCCAGCAGTTTATTAGGCGGGGGCCCGGGCTACACCTTC.